These T cell receptor beta chains were read from a single sample in a study of T-cell memory formation after mild COVID-19. From the 5' RACE reads, TCRdb called clonotypes with MiXCR, one entry per CDR3 protein. The repertoire holds 390,000 or so distinct CDR3 sequences, about a sixth seen once, with under 25% in the top ten. The sequencing input was PBMCs or a T cell subset sorted from them (not recorded which). The source of these receptors is a young man who had mild COVID-19 (a few samples of this study predate the infection). Cell type and time point are not known. Both conserved end residues are part of each CDR3. Fields, in order: CDR3 DNA, CDR3 protein, clone size, J gene, V gene, D gene. A D gene is named only where the DNA matches it firmly. Clone size appears in some rows only: once, few, many, or a class for an expanded clone.

TGTGCCAGCAGTTGGGGACTAGCGGGGGGAAGACACCAAGAGACCCAGTACTTC | CASSWGLAGGRHQETQYF | - | TRBJ2-5 | TRBV12-3/TRBV12-4 | TRBD2
TGTGCCAGCAGTCCCCTGGGGGGCGGGGTGGGAGATACGCAGTATTTT | CASSPLGGGVGDTQYF | - | TRBJ2-3 | TRBV28 | -
TGTGCCAGCAGCCTCAGAAGGGGTGAAGCTTTCTTT | CASSLRRGEAFF | few | TRBJ1-1 | TRBV6-5 | -
TGTGCCAGCAGCCCTCCGTGGGATAACACTGAAGCTTTCTTT | CASSPPWDNTEAFF | - | TRBJ1-1 | TRBV7-9 | -
TGTGCCAGCAGCTTTACTACAGGGGAAAATGAGCAGTTCTTC | CASSFTTGENEQFF | - | TRBJ2-1 | TRBV7-9 | TRBD1
TGTGCCATCAGTGAGTCCCGGGACAGGGGTCAAAGCAATCAGCCCCAGCATTTT | CAISESRDRGQSNQPQHF | few | TRBJ1-5 | TRBV10-3 | TRBD1
TGCAGCGCCCGACTGGGGAGCTCCTATAATTCACCCCTCCACTTT | CSARLGSSYNSPLHF | - | TRBJ1-6 | TRBV29-1 | -
TGCGCCAGCAGCCAACAGCACGATGACACTGAAGCTTTCTTT | CASSQQHDDTEAFF | - | TRBJ1-1 | TRBV4-1 | -
TGCGCCAGCAGCGAGTACAGTGGGATGAACACTGAAGCTTTCTTT | CASSEYSGMNTEAFF | - | TRBJ1-1 | TRBV5-1 | -
TGCGCCAGCAGCTTGGTCACAGTCGATGGCTACACCTTC | CASSLVTVDGYTF | - | TRBJ1-2 | TRBV5-1 | -
TGTGCCAGCAGCTTTAGCGGGGAAGAGCAGTTCTTC | CASSFSGEEQFF | few | TRBJ2-1 | TRBV9 | TRBD2
TGCGCCAGCAGCATCGGGACAGCCCCGAGAACCTATGGCTACACCTTC | CASSIGTAPRTYGYTF | few | TRBJ1-2 | TRBV5-1 | TRBD1
TGTGCCAGCAGCCCCGACCGGCGCTCCTATGGCTACACCTTC | CASSPDRRSYGYTF | - | TRBJ1-2 | TRBV12-3/TRBV12-4 | -
TGTGCCAGCAAAGGGGGACAGCTACTAGCGGGGGGAATCTTCTTC | CASKGGQLLAGGIFF | - | TRBJ2-1 | TRBV28 | TRBD2
TGTGCCAGCAGCGCGGGACTAGCGGGGCTACCGGGGGAGCAGTTCTTC | CASSAGLAGLPGEQFF | - | TRBJ2-1 | TRBV9 | TRBD2
TGTGCCAGCAGCCCGGGAAGGTCCTATGGAAACACCATATATTTT | CASSPGRSYGNTIYF | - | TRBJ1-3 | TRBV7-6 | -
TGCGCCAGCAGCTTGCAGGGGGCTAGCAATCAGCCCCAGCATTTT | CASSLQGASNQPQHF | - | TRBJ1-5 | TRBV5-1 | TRBD1
TGTGCCAGCAGCCTCTGGACTAGTTCTCTCGCTTTT | CASSLWTSSLAF | - | TRBJ2-3 | TRBV3-1 | TRBD2
TGTGCCAGCAGCCGGAGAGGAACCAGGGTCTATGGCTACAACTTC | CASSRRGTRVYGYNF | - | TRBJ1-2 | TRBV3-1 | -
TGCAGTGCTTTATACCAGAGCGGGCAGCCCCAGCATTTT | CSALYQSGQPQHF | - | TRBJ1-5 | TRBV20-1 | -
TGCGCCAGCAGCCAAGATCGGGGACAGGGGGAATTGAAGGGGGAGGAGACCCAGTACTTC | CASSQDRGQGELKGEETQYF | few | TRBJ2-5 | TRBV4-1 | TRBD1
TGTGCCAGCAGCCGATCTGGGACGGATAATTCACCCCTCCACTTT | CASSRSGTDNSPLHF | many | TRBJ1-6 | TRBV7-2 | -
TGTGCCAGCAGCGAGGGACAGGGATTCCGCTATGGCTACACCTTC | CASSEGQGFRYGYTF | few | TRBJ1-2 | TRBV7-9 | TRBD1
TGTGCCAGCAGCCAAGTATGGCAGGGTGGTGAAGCTTTCTTT | CASSQVWQGGEAFF | - | TRBJ1-1 | TRBV4-2 | -
TGTGCCAGCAGTTACTTAACCGTGGGAACAGCGAACACTGAAGCTTTCTTT | CASSYLTVGTANTEAFF | - | TRBJ1-1 | TRBV6-5 | -
TGTGCCAGCAGCCCCGTGGACGCCACCCCCTATGGCTACACCTTC | CASSPVDATPYGYTF | few | TRBJ1-2 | TRBV5-6 | -
TGTGCCAGCAGGCCCACGGGACAGGCTAATGAAAAACTGTTTTTT | CASRPTGQANEKLFF | - | TRBJ1-4 | TRBV6-5 | TRBD1
TGTGCCAGCAGCTTAGAGGCAGGGATAGTCTCGAGCTACACCTTC | CASSLEAGIVSSYTF | - | TRBJ1-2 | TRBV7-2 | -
TGTGCCAGCAGCATAGGGTTCGGTCAGCCCCAGCATTTT | CASSIGFGQPQHF | - | TRBJ1-5 | TRBV5-6 | -
TGTGCCAGCAGCATAGCCAGATCTGGAAACACCATATATTTT | CASSIARSGNTIYF | few | TRBJ1-3 | TRBV11-2 | -
TGTGCCAGCAGCTTACTAAAGAAGGGTACGCAGTATTTT | CASSLLKKGTQYF | - | TRBJ2-3 | TRBV7-2 | -
TGTGCCAGCAGCCCAATAAGGACGGGGGCTTTCTTT | CASSPIRTGAFF | few | TRBJ1-1 | TRBV12-3/TRBV12-4 | -
TGCGCCAGCAGCTCCCCCACAAACACCGGGGAGCTGTTTTTT | CASSSPTNTGELFF | large | TRBJ2-2 | TRBV5-1 | -
TGCAGTGCTAGATTTGGGACAGGGGACACTGAAGCTTTCTTT | CSARFGTGDTEAFF | - | TRBJ1-1 | TRBV20-1 | TRBD1
TGTGCCAGCAGTAGTTTCCTAGGGGGGGGCCCGAATACGCAGTATTTT | CASSSFLGGGPNTQYF | - | TRBJ2-3 | TRBV7-2 | -
TGTGCCAGCAGCTCGCTAGCGGTACAGTACTTC | CASSSLAVQYF | few | TRBJ2-5 | TRBV7-2 | TRBD2
TGTGCCAGCTCACCAAACGACTTCACAGATACGCAGTATTTT | CASSPNDFTDTQYF | few | TRBJ2-3 | TRBV18 | -
TGCAGTGCTAGAAGACTAGCGGGCGAGCGCCCCTACGAGCAGTACTTC | CSARRLAGERPYEQYF | few | TRBJ2-7 | TRBV20-1 | TRBD2
TGTGCCAGCAGCTTAGGTCTCACTGGAAACACCATATATTTT | CASSLGLTGNTIYF | few | TRBJ1-3 | TRBV7-2 | -
TGTGCCAGCAGCTTAAGAATAGCCTGGGACACAGATACGCAGTATTTT | CASSLRIAWDTDTQYF | few | TRBJ2-3 | TRBV7-9 | -
TGCAGTGCGGTGGAGGGGATAGTAACTAATGAAAAACTGTTTTTT | CSAVEGIVTNEKLFF | few | TRBJ1-4 | TRBV20-1 | -
TGTGCCACCAACAAGAGGGGAACAGATACGCAGTATTTT | CATNKRGTDTQYF | few | TRBJ2-3 | TRBV5-6 | -
TGTGCCAGCAGTTTAACCGGGGGGGCTTGGTATGAGCAGTTCTTC | CASSLTGGAWYEQFF | - | TRBJ2-1 | TRBV27 | TRBD2
TGTGCCAGCAGTGAAGCGCTCGGGACCCCTTACAATGAGCAGTTCTTC | CASSEALGTPYNEQFF | - | TRBJ2-1 | TRBV2 | -
TGTGCCAGCAGTCCCACGACGGCGGGGGGGGAGACCCAGTACTTC | CASSPTTAGGETQYF | few | TRBJ2-5 | TRBV6-6 | TRBD2
TGCAGTGCTAGAGATCTAGCCCAAGAGACCCAGTACTTC | CSARDLAQETQYF | many | TRBJ2-5 | TRBV20-1 | -
TGTGCCAGCAGCGACAGGGTTGGGACTGAAGCTTTCTTT | CASSDRVGTEAFF | - | TRBJ1-1 | TRBV4-2 | TRBD1
TGTGCCACCAGCAGAGTGGCTGGGACAGGGGCTTCACCCCTCCACTTT | CATSRVAGTGASPLHF | - | TRBJ1-6 | TRBV15 | TRBD1
TGCAGTGCTAGAGGGACCTCTGGGGCCAACGTCCTGACTTTC | CSARGTSGANVLTF | - | TRBJ2-6 | TRBV20-1 | -
TGTGCCACACTACAGGGGGACTCCTACAATGAGCAGTTCTTC | CATLQGDSYNEQFF | - | TRBJ2-1 | TRBV10-3 | TRBD1
TGCAGCGTGCCGGGGGTTCATGAGCAGTTCTTC | CSVPGVHEQFF | - | TRBJ2-1 | TRBV29-1 | -
TGCAGTGCTCGACAGGAGGGGAGATACTATAATTCACCCCTCCACTTT | CSARQEGRYYNSPLHF | few | TRBJ1-6 | TRBV20-1 | -
TGTGCCAGCGGAGACGACAGGGGGCAGAGGGCCGGGGAGCTGTTTTTT | CASGDDRGQRAGELFF | - | TRBJ2-2 | TRBV6-6 | TRBD1
TGTGCCAGCAGTTACCGACCGAAGGGGGCTGAAGCTTTCTTT | CASSYRPKGAEAFF | few | TRBJ1-1 | TRBV6-5 | -
TGTGCCAGCAGTTACTCCGGTGGTTGGGAGACCCAGTACTTC | CASSYSGGWETQYF | - | TRBJ2-5 | TRBV6-2/TRBV6-3 | -
TGTGCCAGCAGCGTAGGACGGACTGCGCATGAGCAGTTCTTC | CASSVGRTAHEQFF | few | TRBJ2-1 | TRBV7-2 | -
TGTGCCAGCAGCGGACAGGGAGGTGGAGATACGCAGTATTTT | CASSGQGGGDTQYF | few | TRBJ2-3 | TRBV7-9 | TRBD1